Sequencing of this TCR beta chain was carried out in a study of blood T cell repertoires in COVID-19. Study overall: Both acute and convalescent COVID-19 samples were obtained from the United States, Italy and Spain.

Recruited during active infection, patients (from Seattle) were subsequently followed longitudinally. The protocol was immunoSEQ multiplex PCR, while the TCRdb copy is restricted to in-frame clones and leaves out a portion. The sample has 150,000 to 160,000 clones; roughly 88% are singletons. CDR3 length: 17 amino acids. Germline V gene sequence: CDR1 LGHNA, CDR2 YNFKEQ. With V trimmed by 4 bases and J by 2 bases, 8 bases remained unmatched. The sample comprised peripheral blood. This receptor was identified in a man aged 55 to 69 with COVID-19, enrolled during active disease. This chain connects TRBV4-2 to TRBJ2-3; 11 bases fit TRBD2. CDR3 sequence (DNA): TGTGCCAGCAGCCCCCCACTAGCGGGAGAATACACAGATACGCAGTATTTT. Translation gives CASSPPLAGEYTDTQYF.